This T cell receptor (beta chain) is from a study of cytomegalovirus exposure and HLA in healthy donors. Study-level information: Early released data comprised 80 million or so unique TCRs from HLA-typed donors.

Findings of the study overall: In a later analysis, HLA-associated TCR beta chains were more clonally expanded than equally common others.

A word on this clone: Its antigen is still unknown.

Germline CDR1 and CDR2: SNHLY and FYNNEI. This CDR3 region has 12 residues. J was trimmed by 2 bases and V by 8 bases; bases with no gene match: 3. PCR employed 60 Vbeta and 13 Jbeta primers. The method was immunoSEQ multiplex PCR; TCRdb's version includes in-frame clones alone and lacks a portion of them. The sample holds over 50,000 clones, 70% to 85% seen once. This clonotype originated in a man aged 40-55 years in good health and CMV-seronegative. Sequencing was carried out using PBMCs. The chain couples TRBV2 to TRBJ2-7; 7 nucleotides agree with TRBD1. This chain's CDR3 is CASGTVTYEQYV. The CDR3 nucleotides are TGTGCCAGCGGGACAGTCACCTACGAGCAGTACGTC.